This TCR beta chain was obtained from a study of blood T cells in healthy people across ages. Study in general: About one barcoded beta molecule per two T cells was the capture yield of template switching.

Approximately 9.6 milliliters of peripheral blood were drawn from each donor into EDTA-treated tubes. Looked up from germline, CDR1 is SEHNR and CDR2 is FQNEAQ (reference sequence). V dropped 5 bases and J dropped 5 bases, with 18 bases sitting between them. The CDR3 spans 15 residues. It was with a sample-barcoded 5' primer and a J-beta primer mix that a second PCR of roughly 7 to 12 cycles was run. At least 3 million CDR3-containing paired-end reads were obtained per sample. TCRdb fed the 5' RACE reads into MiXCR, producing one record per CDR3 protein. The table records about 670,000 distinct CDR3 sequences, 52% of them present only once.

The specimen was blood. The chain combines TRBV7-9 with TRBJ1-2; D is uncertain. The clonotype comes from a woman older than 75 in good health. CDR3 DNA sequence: TGTGCCAGCAGCCCCATAGCAGGAAGAGGGTATGGCTACACCTTC. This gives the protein CASSPIAGRGYGYTF.